These T cell receptor beta chains were read from a single sample in a study of CD8 T cells in ankylosing spondylitis. Each CDR3 protein is one row after TCRdb ran MiXCR on the 5' RACE reads. The sample lists approximately 440,000 distinct CDR3 sequences, roughly 18% occurring once. Sequenced sample: blood, either unsorted or a sorted T cell fraction (not recorded which). The source is a male donor with ankylosing spondylitis. Both conserved end residues are part of each CDR3. Fields, in order: clone size, D gene, V gene, J gene, CDR3 DNA, CDR3 protein. D genes are given only for firm matches. Only part of the rows carry a size: once, few, many, or a class if the clone is expanded.

many	TRBD1	TRBV4-1	TRBJ2-4	TGCGCCAGCAGCCAAGGACAGGGGGCGGACATTCAGTACTTC	CASSQGQGADIQYF
-	-	TRBV14	TRBJ2-6	TGTGCCAGCAGCCAAGTCGGGGGGCGTGGCGTCCTGACTTTC	CASSQVGGRGVLTF
few	-	TRBV20-1	TRBJ2-5	TGCAGTGCTAGAGGTACCAGGGAGTTGGAGACCCAGTACTTC	CSARGTRELETQYF
-	-	TRBV7-9	TRBJ1-1	TGTGCCAGCAGCTTGGCGTCCGGGGAGAACACTGAAGCTTTCTTT	CASSLASGENTEAFF
many	-	TRBV12-3/TRBV12-4	TRBJ2-5	TGTGCCAGCAGTCTCACTCAGGGGACCCAGTACTTC	CASSLTQGTQYF
-	-	TRBV6-5	TRBJ1-5	TGTGCCAGCAGTTACGTGGCCGACAATCAGCCCCAGCATTTT	CASSYVADNQPQHF
few	TRBD1	TRBV7-9	TRBJ2-7	TGTGCCAGCAGCTTAGGGACAGGTCAGGGCTCCTACGAGCAGTACTTC	CASSLGTGQGSYEQYF
few	-	TRBV20-1	TRBJ2-7	TGCAGTGCTAGCCGGGAGAGTCTACCGGAGCAGTACTTC	CSASRESLPEQYF
few	-	TRBV11-3	TRBJ1-1	TGTGCCAGCAGCTTAAATCCGGCCACTGAAGCTTTCTTT	CASSLNPATEAFF
many	-	TRBV12-3/TRBV12-4	TRBJ1-5	TGTGCCAGCAGTTTTACAACAGGGCCCAATCAGCCCCAGCATTTT	CASSFTTGPNQPQHF
-	-	TRBV28	TRBJ2-5	TGTGCCAGCACCCTGGACAGTTATCAAGAGGCCCAGTACTTC	CASTLDSYQEAQYF
few	-	TRBV12-5	TRBJ1-1	TGTGCTACTAAAAGAGAGGACACTGAAGCTTTCTTT	CATKREDTEAFF
-	-	TRBV7-3	TRBJ2-5	TGTGCCAGCAGCTTAAGTGGGCTTAGTCGGGAGACCCAGTACTTC	CASSLSGLSRETQYF
few	-	TRBV2	TRBJ2-4	TGTGCCAGCAGTTTAGCGGACCTAGCCAAAAACATTCAGTACTTC	CASSLADLAKNIQYF
once	-	TRBV2	TRBJ2-3	TGTGCCAGCAGTTTGGAAAGCACAGATACGCAGTATTTT	CASSLESTDTQYF
few	-	TRBV20-1	TRBJ1-5	TGCAGTGCCGCCACAGGGAGCAATCAGCCCCAGCATTTT	CSAATGSNQPQHF
-	TRBD2	TRBV2	TRBJ2-2	TGTGCCAGCAAGTTGGGGGGGAGAACCGGGGAGCTGTTTTTT	CASKLGGRTGELFF
many	TRBD1	TRBV5-1	TRBJ1-4	TGCGCCAGCAGCCTGGGACAGCATCAGGAAAAACTGTTTTTT	CASSLGQHQEKLFF
-	-	TRBV6-1	TRBJ2-3	TGTGCCAGCAAGGGGGGCTCTAGCACAGATACGCAGTATTTT	CASKGGSSTDTQYF
few	TRBD2	TRBV28	TRBJ2-3	TGTGCCAGCAGTTCCCTAGCGGGAGCGGGAGATACGCAGTATTTT	CASSSLAGAGDTQYF
few	-	TRBV27	TRBJ1-5	TGTGCCAGCAGTGATCAGGGGCGAGGTACTAATCAGCCCCAGCATTTT	CASSDQGRGTNQPQHF
few	-	TRBV5-4	TRBJ1-2	TGTGCCAGCAGCTTTGGGCGGGGCGCGTACTATGGCTACACCTTC	CASSFGRGAYYGYTF
few	-	TRBV4-1	TRBJ1-1	TGCGCCAGCAGGTCGGCCGGGGGGGTGAGCACTGAAGCTTTCTTT	CASRSAGGVSTEAFF
many	-	TRBV7-9	TRBJ2-1	TGTGCCAGCAGCTTACAGAGTCCGTACAATGAGCAGTTCTTC	CASSLQSPYNEQFF
-	-	TRBV7-9	TRBJ2-3	TGTGCCAGCATAAGGGCAGGGGATACGCAGTATTTT	CASIRAGDTQYF
few	TRBD1	TRBV4-2	TRBJ2-2	TGTGCCAGCAGCCACGTTACGGGACAGGGACCGGAGGAGCTGTTTTTT	CASSHVTGQGPEELFF
-	-	TRBV2	TRBJ1-1	TGTGCCAGCAGCGACATGACTCCGGGAACTGAAGCTTTCTTT	CASSDMTPGTEAFF
few	-	TRBV20-1	TRBJ2-2	TGCAGTGCCCGGAGAGGGGTAGGCTTTACCGGGGAGCTGTTTTTT	CSARRGVGFTGELFF
-	TRBD2	TRBV20-1	TRBJ2-1	TGCAGTGCTAGGGAGCCGCTAGCGGGAAACAATGAGCAGTTCTTC	CSAREPLAGNNEQFF
few	-	TRBV7-9	TRBJ1-3	TGTGCCAGCAGCTTTGCAGGGGCTGGAAACACCATATATTTT	CASSFAGAGNTIYF
few	TRBD2	TRBV28	TRBJ2-5	TGTGCCAGCATTCCATCGGGGACTAGCGGGACCGAGACCCAGTACTTC	CASIPSGTSGTETQYF
many	-	TRBV12-3/TRBV12-4	TRBJ2-1	TGTGCCAGCAGTCGTAGGGCGGGGCCGTCCTACAATGAGCAGTTCTTC	CASSRRAGPSYNEQFF
few	TRBD1	TRBV11-2	TRBJ2-2	TGTGCCAGCAGCTTAGGCCAGGGGGTGATCGGGGAGCTGTTTTTT	CASSLGQGVIGELFF
many	-	TRBV18	TRBJ2-3	TGTGCCAGCTCACAGGGACTCGGCACAGATACGCAGTATTTT	CASSQGLGTDTQYF
-	-	TRBV29-1	TRBJ1-3	TGCAGCGTTGAAGATCTGAGGCAGGGGACTACTGGAAACACCATATATTTT	CSVEDLRQGTTGNTIYF
-	TRBD1	TRBV6-1	TRBJ2-2	TGTGCCAGCCGGACAGGGCCGAACACCGGGGAGCTGTTTTTT	CASRTGPNTGELFF
few	-	TRBV2	TRBJ2-3	TGTGCCAGCACCAAAGAAGCGAGGGGGTCAGATACGCAGTATTTT	CASTKEARGSDTQYF
few	-	TRBV20-1	TRBJ1-5	TGCAGTGCGTCATCCGGGACGGCTGACGGGCCCCAGCATTTT	CSASSGTADGPQHF
-	TRBD2	TRBV20-1	TRBJ2-7	TGCAGTGCTCTGACTAGCGGGGGGGTTTTCGAGCAGTACTTC	CSALTSGGVFEQYF
few	-	TRBV6-2/TRBV6-3	TRBJ1-1	TGTGCCAGCAGTTACTCGACAGCCGAAGCTTTCTTT	CASSYSTAEAFF
few	-	TRBV5-6	TRBJ2-5	TGTGCCAGCAGCTTGGGGCTGGTCGGCCAAGAGACCCAGTACTTC	CASSLGLVGQETQYF
few	-	TRBV18	TRBJ1-5	TGTGCCAGCTCGACAGAGTTTAGCAATCAGCCCCAGCATTTT	CASSTEFSNQPQHF
-	-	TRBV5-1	TRBJ2-5	TGCGCCAGCAGCTTGATAGGGGGCCAAGAGACCCAGTACTTC	CASSLIGGQETQYF
-	-	TRBV12-3/TRBV12-4	TRBJ1-5	TGTGCCAGCAGTTTTGCGGGTAGCAATCAGCCCCAGCATTTT	CASSFAGSNQPQHF
-	-	TRBV5-1	TRBJ1-6	TGCGCCAGCAGCCAGGGGCAGGCTTATAGTTCACCCCTCCACTTT	CASSQGQAYSSPLHF
-	TRBD2	TRBV7-6	TRBJ2-3	TGTGCCAGCAAAAGACGGACTAGCGACACAGATACGCAGTATTTT	CASKRRTSDTDTQYF
few	-	TRBV5-1	TRBJ2-3	TGCGCCAGCAGCTTGCAGGGGCTTACTCTTAACACAGATACGCAGTATTTT	CASSLQGLTLNTDTQYF